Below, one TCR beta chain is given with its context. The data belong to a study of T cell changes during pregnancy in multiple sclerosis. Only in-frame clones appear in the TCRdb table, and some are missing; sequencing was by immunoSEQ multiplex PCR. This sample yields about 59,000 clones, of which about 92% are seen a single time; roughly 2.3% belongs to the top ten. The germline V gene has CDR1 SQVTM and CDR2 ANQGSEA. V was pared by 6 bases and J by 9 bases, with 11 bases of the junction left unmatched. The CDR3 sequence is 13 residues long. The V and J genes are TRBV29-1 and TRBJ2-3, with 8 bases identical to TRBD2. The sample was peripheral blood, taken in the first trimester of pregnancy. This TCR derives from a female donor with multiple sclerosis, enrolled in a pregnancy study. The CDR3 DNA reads TGCAGCGTGGTCGTAACTAGCGGTAGGACGCAGTATTTT. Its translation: CSVVVTSGRTQYF.